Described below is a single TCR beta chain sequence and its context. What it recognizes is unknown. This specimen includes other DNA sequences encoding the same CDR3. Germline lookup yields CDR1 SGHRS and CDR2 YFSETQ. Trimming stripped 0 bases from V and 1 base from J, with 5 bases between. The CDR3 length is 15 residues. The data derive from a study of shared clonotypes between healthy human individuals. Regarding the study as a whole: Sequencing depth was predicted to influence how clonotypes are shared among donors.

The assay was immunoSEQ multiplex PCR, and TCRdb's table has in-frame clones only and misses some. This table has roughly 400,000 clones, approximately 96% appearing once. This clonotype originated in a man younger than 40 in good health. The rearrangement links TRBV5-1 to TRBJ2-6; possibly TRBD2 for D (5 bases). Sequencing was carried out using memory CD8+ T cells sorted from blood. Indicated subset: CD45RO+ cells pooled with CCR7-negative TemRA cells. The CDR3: CASSLAGSGANVLTF. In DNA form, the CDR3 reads TGCGCCAGCAGCTTGGCGGGATCTGGGGCCAACGTCCTGACTTTC. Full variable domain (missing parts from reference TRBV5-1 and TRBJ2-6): KAGVTQTPRYLIKTRGQQVTLSCSPISGHRSVSWYQQTPGQGLQFLFEYFSETQRNKGNFPGRFSGRQFSNSRSEMNVSTLELGDSALYLCASSLAGSGANVLTFGAGSRLTVL.